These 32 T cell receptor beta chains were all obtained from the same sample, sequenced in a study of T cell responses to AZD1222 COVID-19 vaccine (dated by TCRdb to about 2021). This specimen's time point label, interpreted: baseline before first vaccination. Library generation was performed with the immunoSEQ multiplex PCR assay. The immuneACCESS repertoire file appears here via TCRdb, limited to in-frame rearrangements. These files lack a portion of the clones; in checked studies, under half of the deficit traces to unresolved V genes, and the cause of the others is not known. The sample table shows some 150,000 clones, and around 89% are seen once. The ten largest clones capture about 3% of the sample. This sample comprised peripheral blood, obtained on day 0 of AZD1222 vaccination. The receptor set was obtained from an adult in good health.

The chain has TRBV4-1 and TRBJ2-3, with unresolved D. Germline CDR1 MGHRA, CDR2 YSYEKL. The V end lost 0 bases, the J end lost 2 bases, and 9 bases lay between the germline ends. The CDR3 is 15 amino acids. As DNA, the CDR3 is TGCGCCAGCAGCCAAGAGACCGCTTTCACAGATACGCAGTATTTT. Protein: CASSQETAFTDTQYF.

Written as DNA, the CDR3 is TGTGCCAGCAGTTTCAGGGGGCGACAGCCCCAGCATTTT. Residues: CASSFRGRQPQHF. This chain connects TRBV27 to TRBJ1-5, with 8 bases that match TRBD1. Trimming at V came to 3 bases and at J to 7 bases, leaving 2 bases not matched to a gene. The CDR3 has 13 amino acids. Germline V gives CDR1 MNHEY, CDR2 SMNVEV (reference sequence).

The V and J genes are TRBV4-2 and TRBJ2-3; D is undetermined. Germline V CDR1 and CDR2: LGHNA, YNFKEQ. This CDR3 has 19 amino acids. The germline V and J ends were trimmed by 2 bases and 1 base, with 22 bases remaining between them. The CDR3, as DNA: TGTGCCAGCAGCCAAAGCTGGGGTTATCCACTCGTACGCACAGATACGCAGTATTTT. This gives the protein CASSQSWGYPLVRTDTQYF.

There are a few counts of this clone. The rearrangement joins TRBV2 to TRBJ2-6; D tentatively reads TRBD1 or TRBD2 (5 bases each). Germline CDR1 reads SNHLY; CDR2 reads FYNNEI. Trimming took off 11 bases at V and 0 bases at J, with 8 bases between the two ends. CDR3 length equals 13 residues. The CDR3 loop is CAGGVSGANVLTF. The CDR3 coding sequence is TGTGCCGGGGGTGTCTCTGGGGCCAACGTCCTGACTTTC. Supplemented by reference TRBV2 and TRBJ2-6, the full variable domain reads EPEVTQTPSHQVTQMGQEVILRCVPISNHLYFYWYRQILGQKVEFLVSFYNNEISEKSEIFDDQFSVERPDGSNFTLKIRSTKLEDSAMYFCAGGVSGANVLTFGAGSRLTVL.

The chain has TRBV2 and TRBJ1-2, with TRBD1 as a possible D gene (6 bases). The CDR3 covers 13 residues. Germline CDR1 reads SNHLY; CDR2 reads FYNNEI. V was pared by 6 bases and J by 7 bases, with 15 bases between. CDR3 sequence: CASRDRGARGYTF. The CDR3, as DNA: TGTGCCAGCAGGGACCGGGGGGCGCGTGGCTACACCTTC.

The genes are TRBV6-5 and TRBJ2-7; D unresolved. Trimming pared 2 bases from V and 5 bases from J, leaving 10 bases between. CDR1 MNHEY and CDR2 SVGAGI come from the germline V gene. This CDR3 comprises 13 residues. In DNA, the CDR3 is TGTGCCAGCAGTTACAAAGGGTCTAACGAGCAGTACTTC. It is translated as CASSYKGSNEQYF.

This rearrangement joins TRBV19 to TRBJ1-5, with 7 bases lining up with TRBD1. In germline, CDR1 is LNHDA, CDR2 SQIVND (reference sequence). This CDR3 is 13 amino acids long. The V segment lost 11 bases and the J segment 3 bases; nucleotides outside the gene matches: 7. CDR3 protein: CAGDRVNNQPQHF. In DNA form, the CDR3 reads TGTGCCGGCGACAGGGTAAACAATCAGCCCCAGCATTTT.

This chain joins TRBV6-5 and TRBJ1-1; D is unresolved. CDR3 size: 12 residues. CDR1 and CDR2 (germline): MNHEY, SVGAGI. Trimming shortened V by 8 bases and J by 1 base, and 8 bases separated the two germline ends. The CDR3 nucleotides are TGTGCCAGCTTTGGGCAGAACACTGAAGCTTTCTTT. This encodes CASFGQNTEAFF.

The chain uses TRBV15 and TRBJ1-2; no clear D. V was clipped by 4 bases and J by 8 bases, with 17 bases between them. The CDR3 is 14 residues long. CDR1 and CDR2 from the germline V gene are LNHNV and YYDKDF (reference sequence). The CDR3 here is CATSKTGYSEGYTF. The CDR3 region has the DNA TGTGCCACCAGCAAGACGGGTTATAGTGAGGGCTACACCTTC.

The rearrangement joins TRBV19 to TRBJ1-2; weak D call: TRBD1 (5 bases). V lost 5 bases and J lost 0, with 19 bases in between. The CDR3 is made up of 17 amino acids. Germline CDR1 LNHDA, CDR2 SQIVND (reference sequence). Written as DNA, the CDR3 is TGTGCCAGTAGTCTCCGGGACGGACTACTTTCTAACTATGGCTACACCTTC. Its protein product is CASSLRDGLLSNYGYTF.

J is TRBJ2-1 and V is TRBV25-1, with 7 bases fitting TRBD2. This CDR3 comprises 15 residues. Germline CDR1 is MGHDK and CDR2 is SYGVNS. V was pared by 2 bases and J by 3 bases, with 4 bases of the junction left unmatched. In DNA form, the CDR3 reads TGTGCCAGCAGTGAAATTGGCGGGGGCTACAATGAGCAGTTCTTC. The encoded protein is CASSEIGGGYNEQFF.

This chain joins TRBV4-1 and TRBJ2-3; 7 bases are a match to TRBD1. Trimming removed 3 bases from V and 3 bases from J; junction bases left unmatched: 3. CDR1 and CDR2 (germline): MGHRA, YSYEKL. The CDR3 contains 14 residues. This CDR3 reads CASSQQGETDTQYF. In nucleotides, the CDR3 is TGCGCCAGCAGCCAGCAGGGGGAAACAGATACGCAGTATTTT.

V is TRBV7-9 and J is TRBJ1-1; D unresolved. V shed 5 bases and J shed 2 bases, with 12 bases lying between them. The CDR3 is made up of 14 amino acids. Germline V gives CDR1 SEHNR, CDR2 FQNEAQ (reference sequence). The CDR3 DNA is TGTGCCAGCAGCGGGATTACAGCCAACACTGAAGCTTTCTTT. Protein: CASSGITANTEAFF.

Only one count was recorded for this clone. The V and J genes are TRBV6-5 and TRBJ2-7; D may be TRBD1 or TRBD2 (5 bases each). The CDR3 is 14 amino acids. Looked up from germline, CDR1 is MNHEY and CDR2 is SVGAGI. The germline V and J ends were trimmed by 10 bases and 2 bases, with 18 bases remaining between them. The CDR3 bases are TGTGCCACCATAGGGACGGAGAGCCCCTACGAGCAGTACTTC. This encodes CATIGTESPYEQYF.

The CDR3 protein is CASSSGQGGDYGYTF. The CDR3 DNA reads as TGTGCCAGCAGTTCGGGACAGGGGGGAGACTATGGCTACACCTTC. This chain joins TRBV7-2 and TRBJ1-2, with 11 bases fitting TRBD1. The CDR3 sequence is 15 residues long. The V gene's germline CDR1 is SGHTA and CDR2 FQGNSA. V shed 6 bases and J 3 bases; nucleotides not matched to a gene: 6.

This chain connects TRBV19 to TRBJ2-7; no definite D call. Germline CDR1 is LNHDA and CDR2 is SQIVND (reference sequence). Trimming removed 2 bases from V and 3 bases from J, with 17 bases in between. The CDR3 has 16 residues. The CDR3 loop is CASSIHRRAQYYEQYF. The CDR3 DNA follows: TGTGCCAGTAGTATACATCGGCGCGCGCAGTACTACGAGCAGTACTTC.

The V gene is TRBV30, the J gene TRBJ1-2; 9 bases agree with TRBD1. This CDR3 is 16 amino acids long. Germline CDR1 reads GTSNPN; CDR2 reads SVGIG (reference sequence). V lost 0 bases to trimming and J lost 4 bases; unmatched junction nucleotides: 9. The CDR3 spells CAWSVLGTGLPYGYTF. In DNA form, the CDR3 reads TGTGCCTGGAGTGTACTGGGGACAGGGCTTCCCTATGGCTACACCTTC.

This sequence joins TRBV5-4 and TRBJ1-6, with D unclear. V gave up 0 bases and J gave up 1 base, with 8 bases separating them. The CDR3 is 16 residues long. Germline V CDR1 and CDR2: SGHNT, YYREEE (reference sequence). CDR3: CASSLDSGSYNSPLHF. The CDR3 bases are TGTGCCAGCAGCTTGGACTCCGGGTCCTATAATTCACCCCTCCACTTT.

Here the CDR3 reads CASSLHGQETQYF. CDR3 coding DNA: TGTGCCAGCAGTTTGCACGGCCAAGAGACCCAGTACTTC. This chain joins TRBV27 and TRBJ2-5; no reliable D call. The CDR3 loop spans 13 amino acids. Germline V gene lookup returns CDR1 MNHEY and CDR2 SMNVEV (reference sequence). Trimming removed 3 bases at V and 1 base at J, with 6 bases between.

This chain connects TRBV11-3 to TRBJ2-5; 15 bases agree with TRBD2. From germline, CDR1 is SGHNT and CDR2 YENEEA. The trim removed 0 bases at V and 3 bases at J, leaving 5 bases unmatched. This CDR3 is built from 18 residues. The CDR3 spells CASSLDVWTSGGEETQYF. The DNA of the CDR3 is TGTGCCAGCAGCTTAGATGTTTGGACTAGCGGGGGGGAAGAGACCCAGTACTTC.

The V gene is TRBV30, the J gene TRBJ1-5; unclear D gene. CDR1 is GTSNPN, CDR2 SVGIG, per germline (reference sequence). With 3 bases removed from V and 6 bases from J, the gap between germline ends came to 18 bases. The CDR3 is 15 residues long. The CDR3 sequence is CAWSPAAKVGQPQHF. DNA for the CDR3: TGTGCCTGGAGCCCTGCGGCAAAGGTTGGTCAGCCCCAGCATTTT.

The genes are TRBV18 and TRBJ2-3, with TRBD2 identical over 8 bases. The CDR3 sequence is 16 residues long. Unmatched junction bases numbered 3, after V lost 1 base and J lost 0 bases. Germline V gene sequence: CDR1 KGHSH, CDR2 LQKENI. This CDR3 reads CASSPLVAGSTDTQYF. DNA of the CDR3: TGTGCCAGCTCACCACTGGTAGCGGGGAGCACAGATACGCAGTATTTT.

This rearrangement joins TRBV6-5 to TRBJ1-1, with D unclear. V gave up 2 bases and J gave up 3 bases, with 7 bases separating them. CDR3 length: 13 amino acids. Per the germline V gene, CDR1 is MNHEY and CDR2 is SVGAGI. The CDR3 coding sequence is TGTGCCAGCAGTTACAGCCGCCACACTGAAGCTTTCTTT. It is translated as CASSYSRHTEAFF.

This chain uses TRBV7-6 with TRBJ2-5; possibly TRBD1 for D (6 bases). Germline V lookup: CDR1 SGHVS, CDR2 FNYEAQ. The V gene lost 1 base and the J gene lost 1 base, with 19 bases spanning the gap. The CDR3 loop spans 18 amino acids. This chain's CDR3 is CASSLVPRGQPRQETQYF. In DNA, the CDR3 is TGTGCCAGCAGCTTAGTCCCCCGGGGACAACCGCGCCAAGAGACCCAGTACTTC.

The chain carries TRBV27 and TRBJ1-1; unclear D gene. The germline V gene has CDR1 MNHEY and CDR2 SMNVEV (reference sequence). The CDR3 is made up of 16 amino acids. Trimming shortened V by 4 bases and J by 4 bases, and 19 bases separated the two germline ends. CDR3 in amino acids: CASSSLSRSYSTEAFF. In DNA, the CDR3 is TGTGCCAGCAGTTCTCTCTCCAGATCTTACAGCACTGAAGCTTTCTTT.

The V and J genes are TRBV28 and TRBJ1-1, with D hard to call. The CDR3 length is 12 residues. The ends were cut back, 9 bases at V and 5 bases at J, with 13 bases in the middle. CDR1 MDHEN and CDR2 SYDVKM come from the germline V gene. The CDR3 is CASVTSWTEAFF. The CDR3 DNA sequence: TGTGCCAGTGTGACCTCGTGGACTGAAGCTTTCTTT.

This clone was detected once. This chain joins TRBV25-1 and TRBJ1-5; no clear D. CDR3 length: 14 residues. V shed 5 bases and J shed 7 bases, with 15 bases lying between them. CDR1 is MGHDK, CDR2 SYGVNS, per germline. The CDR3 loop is CASSSEGTHQPQHF. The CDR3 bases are TGTGCCAGCAGTTCCGAAGGCACACACCAGCCCCAGCATTTT.

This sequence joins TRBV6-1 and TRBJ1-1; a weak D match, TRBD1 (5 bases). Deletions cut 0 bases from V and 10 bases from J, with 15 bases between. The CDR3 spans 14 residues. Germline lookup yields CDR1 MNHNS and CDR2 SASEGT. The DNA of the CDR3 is TGTGCCAGCAGTGAAGCGCCGCGTGGGGGGACAGCTTTCTTT. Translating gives CASSEAPRGGTAFF.

The CDR3 coding sequence is TGTGCCAGCAGCTTATACAGGGTTGGAGGGTCCTACGAGCAGTACTTC. This translates into CASSLYRVGGSYEQYF. This sequence joins TRBV5-4 and TRBJ2-7, with D perhaps matching TRBD1 or TRBD2 (6 bases each). The CDR3 spans 16 residues. Trimming shortened V by 2 bases and J by 1 base, and 16 bases separated the two germline ends. Germline V CDR1 and CDR2: SGHNT, YYREEE (reference sequence).

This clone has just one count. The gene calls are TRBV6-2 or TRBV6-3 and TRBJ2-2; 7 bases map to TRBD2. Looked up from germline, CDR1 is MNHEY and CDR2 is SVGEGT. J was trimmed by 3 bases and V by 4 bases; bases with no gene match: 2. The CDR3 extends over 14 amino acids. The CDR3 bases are TGTGCCAGCAGTTCTAGCGGTCACACCGGGGAGCTGTTTTTT. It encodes CASSSSGHTGELFF.

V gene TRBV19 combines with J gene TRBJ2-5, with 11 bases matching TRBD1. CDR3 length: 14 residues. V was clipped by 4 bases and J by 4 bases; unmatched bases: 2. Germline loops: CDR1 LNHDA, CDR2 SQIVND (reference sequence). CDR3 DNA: TGTGCCAGTAGTAACGGACAGGGGGCAGAGACCCAGTACTTC. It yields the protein CASSNGQGAETQYF.

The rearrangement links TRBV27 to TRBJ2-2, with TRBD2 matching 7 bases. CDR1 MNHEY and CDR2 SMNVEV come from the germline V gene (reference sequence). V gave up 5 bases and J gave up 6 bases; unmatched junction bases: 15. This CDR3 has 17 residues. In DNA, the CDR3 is TGTGCCAGCAGTAGGAGGTTGGCGGGAGAATTTCCCGGGGAGCTGTTTTTT. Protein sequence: CASSRRLAGEFPGELFF.